These 32 T cell receptor beta chains share one sample of origin, sequenced in a study of T cell responses to AZD1222 COVID-19 vaccine. The protocol was immunoSEQ multiplex PCR, while the TCRdb copy is restricted to in-frame clones and leaves out a portion. The sample includes approximately 140,000 clones, about 90% seen only once; the top ten take approximately 8%. The sequencing here drew on peripheral blood, taken 28 days after the second dose of the MenACWY control vaccine. The receptors come from an adult who received the MenACWY meningococcal vaccine as a control.

This chain uses TRBV2 with TRBJ1-4; no reliable D call. The CDR3 covers 12 residues. The ends were cut back, 4 bases at V and 3 bases at J, with 3 bases in the middle. CDR1 and CDR2 from the germline V gene are SNHLY and FYNNEI. CDR3 nucleotide sequence: TGTGCCAGCAGTGGAGCTAATGAAAAACTGTTTTTT. This codes for CASSGANEKLFF.

The chain combines TRBV30 with TRBJ2-7, with a tentative D call TRBD1 (6 bases). V lost 4 bases to trimming and J lost 1 base, with 11 bases between them. The CDR3 has 13 residues. The germline CDR1 and CDR2 sequences are GTSNPN and SVGIG (reference sequence). CDR3 DNA sequence: TGTGCCTGGACTTCACAGGGTTCCTACGAGCAGTACTTC. This translates into CAWTSQGSYEQYF.

This rearrangement joins TRBV29-1 to TRBJ1-1; D is undetermined. CDR1 is SQVTM and CDR2 is ANQGSEA in the germline V gene. CDR3 length equals 12 residues. The V end lost 5 bases, the J end lost 3 bases, and 10 bases lay between the germline ends. In DNA form, the CDR3 reads TGCAGCGTTTTCGACGGTTACACTGAAGCTTTCTTT. Its protein is CSVFDGYTEAFF.

This clone showed up just a few times. V usage is TRBV19 and J usage is TRBJ2-3; no clear D gene. Trimming removed 7 bases from V and 2 bases from J, with 10 bases in between. Germline assignment: CDR1 LNHDA and CDR2 SQIVND (reference sequence). The CDR3 consists of 13 residues. CDR3 residues: CASKAEITDTQYF. CDR3 in DNA: TGTGCCAGTAAAGCCGAGATCACAGATACGCAGTATTTT.

CDR3 nucleotide sequence: TGTGCCAGCAGCCAAGATGAGACCCAGTACTTC. Its translation is CASSQDETQYF. This chain connects TRBV7-9 to TRBJ2-5; D remains unclear. V was cut by 5 bases and J by 5 bases, with 6 bases left in between. Germline V gene sequence: CDR1 SEHNR, CDR2 FQNEAQ (reference sequence). This CDR3 contains 11 residues.

The chain carries TRBV2 and TRBJ2-5, with D tentatively TRBD1 (5 bases). The CDR3 runs 15 residues. The germline V gene encodes CDR1 SNHLY and CDR2 FYNNEI. The ends were cut back, 1 base at V and 1 base at J, with 10 bases in the middle. CDR3 DNA: TGTGCCAGCAGTGAAGTTCAGGGCTCCCAAGAGACCCAGTACTTC. This encodes CASSEVQGSQETQYF.

V gene TRBV7-9 combines with J gene TRBJ2-6; 10 bases align to TRBD1. V was pared by 3 bases and J by 3 bases, with 8 bases of the junction left unmatched. This CDR3 has 18 residues. Germline V CDR1 and CDR2: SEHNR, FQNEAQ (reference sequence). DNA of the CDR3: TGTGCCAGCAGCTTTACGGACAGGGGGGAAGGTGGGGCCAACGTCCTGACTTTC. Encoded protein: CASSFTDRGEGGANVLTF.

The V call is TRBV9, the J call TRBJ1-1; D is uncertain. Between the trimmed V and J ends, which lost 0 bases and 0 bases, there was a span of 15 bases. The CDR3 sequence is 17 residues long. The germline V gene encodes CDR1 SGDLS and CDR2 YYNGEE. The CDR3 bases are TGTGCCAGCAGCGTAGATTCCGCGGCCGAAGTGAACACTGAAGCTTTCTTT. This encodes CASSVDSAAEVNTEAFF.

The chain links TRBV7-2 to TRBJ1-2, with D uncertain. CDR1 is SGHTA, CDR2 FQGNSA, per germline. Trimming took 1 base from V and 3 from J, leaving 9 bases between them. CDR3 size: 14 residues. CDR3: CASSLGVWDYGYTF. Written as DNA, the CDR3 is TGTGCCAGCAGCTTAGGGGTTTGGGACTATGGCTACACCTTC.

This rearrangement joins TRBV5-1 to TRBJ2-3; TRBD2 might be the D (5 bases). The CDR3 is made up of 17 amino acids. Germline CDR1 is SGHRS and CDR2 is YFSETQ. V was pared by 1 base and J by 2 bases, with 17 bases between. The CDR3 nucleotides are TGCGCCAGCAGCTTGAATATGTTAGCGCCCCTCACAGATACGCAGTATTTT. The encoded protein is CASSLNMLAPLTDTQYF.

The chain employs TRBV28 and TRBJ2-4; 7 nucleotides match TRBD1. Trimming took 7 bases from V and 3 from J; bases not matched to a gene: 12. The germline V gene has CDR1 MDHEN and CDR2 SYDVKM. CDR3 length equals 16 residues. The CDR3 loop reads CASIKGATGYKNIQYF. The CDR3 region has the DNA TGTGCCAGCATAAAGGGGGCAACGGGGTACAAAAACATTCAGTACTTC.

This rearrangement joins TRBV28 to TRBJ1-5; 11 nucleotides line up with TRBD1. The CDR3 loop spans 15 amino acids. CDR1 and CDR2 (germline): MDHEN, SYDVKM. The V segment lost 6 bases and the J segment 9 bases; nucleotides outside the gene matches: 10. For the CDR3, the DNA is TGTGCCAGCAGCCTACCGGGACAGGGGGTAGGGCCCCAGCATTTT. Translating it yields CASSLPGQGVGPQHF.

This clone was detected a few times. This chain connects TRBV19 to TRBJ2-2, with TRBD1 identical over 9 bases. Germline V gene data show CDR1 as LNHDA and CDR2 as SQIVND (reference sequence). The CDR3 is 17 residues long. V dropped 5 bases and J dropped 1; count of bases not matched to a gene: 8. CDR3 sequence (DNA): TGTGCCAGTAGTGCCCTTTCGGGACAGGGGAACACCGGGGAGCTGTTTTTT. Protein sequence: CASSALSGQGNTGELFF.

This clone was observed a single time. This rearrangement joins TRBV20-1 to TRBJ2-7; the D gene is possibly TRBD2 (6 bases). In germline, CDR1 is DFQATT, CDR2 SNEGSKA (reference sequence). Trimming cost V 3 bases and J 3 bases, with 15 bases left between them. This CDR3 region has 14 residues. The CDR3 DNA reads TGCAGTGCTAGTTTGGGGGAGGCAAACTACGAGCAGTACTTC. It is translated as CSASLGEANYEQYF.

This chain connects TRBV30 to TRBJ1-2, with unresolved D. V lost 0 bases, J lost 7 bases, and 12 bases lay in between. This CDR3 spans 13 amino acids. Germline CDR1 GTSNPN, CDR2 SVGIG (reference sequence). The CDR3 reads CAWSVFGEGGYTF. CDR3 bases: TGTGCCTGGAGTGTATTTGGGGAGGGTGGCTACACCTTC.

The gene calls are TRBV5-1 and TRBJ2-5, with 8 bases identical to TRBD1. The CDR3 is 15 residues long. Germline V gene lookup returns CDR1 SGHRS and CDR2 YFSETQ. V trimming: 3 bases; J trimming: 2 bases; junction bases outside the gene matches: 6. DNA of the CDR3: TGCGCCAGCAGCTCAAGGACAGGGATACAAGAGACCCAGTACTTC. Encoded protein: CASSSRTGIQETQYF.

The chain joins TRBV6-2 or TRBV6-3 to TRBJ2-3; 8 bases match TRBD1. V shed 2 bases, J shed 3 bases, and the junction held 4 bases outside the gene matches. The CDR3 is made up of 15 amino acids. Per germline, CDR1 MNHEY and CDR2 SVGEGT. The CDR3, as DNA: TGTGCCAGCAGTTACGACAGGGGCGCAACAGATACGCAGTATTTT. Amino acid sequence: CASSYDRGATDTQYF.

This clone was seen more than once but under ten times. The chain combines TRBV18 with TRBJ2-3; D is undetermined. This CDR3 has 12 amino acids. Germline CDR1 reads KGHSH; CDR2 reads LQKENI. V was pared by 3 bases and J by 0 bases, with 1 base between. CDR3 amino acids: CASSPSTDTQYF. CDR3 nucleotides: TGTGCCAGCTCACCTAGCACAGATACGCAGTATTTT. Together with reference TRBV18 and TRBJ2-3, the CDR3 gives the full variable domain: NAGVMQNPRHLVRRRGQEARLRCSPMKGHSHVYWYRQLPEEGLKFMVYLQKENIIDESGMPKERFSAEFPKEGPSILRIQQVVRGDSAAYFCASSPSTDTQYFGPGTRLTVL.

A remark on this clone: Relative to the germline gene, one junction end is altered; a read error may explain this. The gene calls are TRBV4-3 and TRBJ2-3; D is uncertain. The CDR3 totals 13 residues. Germline V gene sequence: CDR1 LGHNA, CDR2 YSLEER. The CDR3 region is CATSSTRTDTQYF. The CDR3 coding sequence is TGCGCCACCAGCTCAACGCGCACAGATACGCAGTATTTT.

V gene TRBV7-9 combines with J gene TRBJ2-7; D may correspond to TRBD1 or TRBD2 (6 bases each). Germline V gives CDR1 SEHNR, CDR2 FQNEAQ (reference sequence). The CDR3 spans 14 residues. V lost 5 bases to trimming and J lost 3 bases, with 14 bases between them. The DNA for the CDR3 is TGTGCCAGCAGCGTCGGAGGGGGGAGCTACGAGCAGTACTTC. It specifies CASSVGGGSYEQYF.

This clone has a single count. The chain joins TRBV19 to TRBJ2-5; D remains unclear. In germline, CDR1 is LNHDA, CDR2 SQIVND (reference sequence). The V and J ends lost 3 bases and 0 bases respectively, with 8 bases between them. CDR3 size: 14 residues. The CDR3 DNA follows: TGTGCCAGTAGTATCGAAGTGTACCAAGAGACCCAGTACTTC. Translated: CASSIEVYQETQYF.

This clone came up once. The chain has TRBV6-5 and TRBJ1-2, with 10 bases that match TRBD1. The germline V gene encodes CDR1 MNHEY and CDR2 SVGAGI. V lost 6 bases, J lost 8 bases, and 9 bases stayed unmatched. This CDR3 is 14 amino acids long. Here the CDR3 DNA reads TGTGCCAGCAGAGCTCCGGGACAGGGGTACGGCTACACCTTC. Encoded protein: CASRAPGQGYGYTF.

This clone was detected a few times. The rearrangement uses TRBV9 and TRBJ1-3; D is possibly TRBD1 (5 bases). Germline values: CDR1 SGDLS, CDR2 YYNGEE. V lost 0 bases to trimming and J lost 5 bases, with 9 bases between them. The CDR3 has 14 amino acids. The CDR3 loop is CASSVGGVRNTIYF. The CDR3 nucleotides read TGTGCCAGCAGCGTAGGGGGCGTGAGAAACACCATATATTTT.

This chain uses TRBV20-1 with TRBJ1-2, with no clear D. This CDR3 region has 13 residues. The V end lost 3 bases, the J end lost 3 bases, and 11 bases lay between the germline ends. CDR1 and CDR2 (germline): DFQATT, SNEGSKA (reference sequence). This CDR3 reads CSASKGRDYGYTF. As DNA, the CDR3 is TGCAGTGCTAGTAAGGGTCGGGACTATGGCTACACCTTC.

The chain carries TRBV7-2 and TRBJ2-7; D remains ambiguous. V was trimmed by 0 bases and J by 3 bases, leaving 9 bases between them. CDR1 and CDR2 from the germline V gene are SGHTA and FQGNSA. CDR3 length: 14 amino acids. CDR3 loop: CASSLAGKIYEQYF. The DNA of the CDR3 is TGTGCCAGCAGCTTAGCGGGAAAGATCTACGAGCAGTACTTC.

This chain joins TRBV15 and TRBJ2-7; 8 nucleotides agree with TRBD1. V dropped 3 bases and J dropped 3; count of bases not matched to a gene: 7. The germline CDR1 and CDR2 sequences are LNHNV and YYDKDF (reference sequence). This CDR3 has 15 residues. CDR3 protein: CATSRQGAGSYEQYF. In nucleotides, the CDR3 is TGTGCCACCAGCAGGCAGGGGGCCGGGAGCTACGAGCAGTACTTC.

The genes are TRBV24-1 and TRBJ2-1; 9 positions agree with TRBD1. Germline loops: CDR1 KGHDR, CDR2 SFDVKD. The CDR3 length is 16 residues. Trimming cost V 4 bases and J 1 base; bases outside gene matches: 4. The CDR3 bases are TGTGCCACCAGTGAGGGACAGGGTGGGTCCTACAATGAGCAGTTCTTC. Encoded protein: CATSEGQGGSYNEQFF.

A few counts support this clone. The chain employs TRBV7-9 and TRBJ1-1; possible D gene TRBD1, 5 bases. With 5 bases removed from V and 2 bases from J, the gap between germline ends came to 21 bases. CDR3 length: 17 amino acids. CDR1 SEHNR and CDR2 FQNEAQ come from the germline V gene (reference sequence). CDR3 DNA: TGTGCCAGCAGCATGGCTGCAGGGAGTGATATTAACACTGAAGCTTTCTTT. This translates into CASSMAAGSDINTEAFF.

This chain connects TRBV4-1 to TRBJ1-5; no definite D call. CDR1 is MGHRA, CDR2 YSYEKL, per germline. Trimming removed 2 bases at V and 7 bases at J, with 12 bases between. This CDR3 contains 14 residues. CDR3 in DNA: TGCGCCAGCAGCCAAAGTTGGGGTGACCAGCCCCAGCATTTT. Translation gives CASSQSWGDQPQHF.

This chain uses TRBV29-1 with TRBJ1-4, with D uncertain. The CDR3 consists of 14 residues. V was clipped by 1 base and J by 6 bases, with 12 bases between them. CDR1 and CDR2 from the germline V gene are SQVTM and ANQGSEA. The CDR3 sequence is CSVEVSGIYEKLFF. CDR3 coding DNA: TGCAGCGTTGAAGTTTCGGGGATTTATGAAAAACTGTTTTTT.

The rearrangement links TRBV3-1 (or the pseudogene TRBV3-2) to TRBJ2-7; D perhaps matches TRBD2 (5 bases). The V end lost 5 bases, the J end lost 6 bases, and 11 bases lay between the germline ends. This CDR3 comprises 12 residues. Germline V lookup: CDR1 LGHDT, CDR2 YNNKEL (reference sequence). DNA for the CDR3: TGTGCCAGCAGCATAAGCGAGGGCGAGCAGTACTTC. Amino acids: CASSISEGEQYF.

In its sample, this clone was seen a few times. The chain links TRBV7-2 to TRBJ2-7; tentative D call: TRBD2 (6 bases). This CDR3 region has 16 residues. V was pared by 0 bases and J by 1 base, with 13 bases between. Germline assignment: CDR1 SGHTA and CDR2 FQGNSA. The CDR3 DNA follows: TGTGCCAGCAGCTTAGCTGCCGGGGGTTTATCCTACGAGCAGTACTTC. Protein: CASSLAAGGLSYEQYF.